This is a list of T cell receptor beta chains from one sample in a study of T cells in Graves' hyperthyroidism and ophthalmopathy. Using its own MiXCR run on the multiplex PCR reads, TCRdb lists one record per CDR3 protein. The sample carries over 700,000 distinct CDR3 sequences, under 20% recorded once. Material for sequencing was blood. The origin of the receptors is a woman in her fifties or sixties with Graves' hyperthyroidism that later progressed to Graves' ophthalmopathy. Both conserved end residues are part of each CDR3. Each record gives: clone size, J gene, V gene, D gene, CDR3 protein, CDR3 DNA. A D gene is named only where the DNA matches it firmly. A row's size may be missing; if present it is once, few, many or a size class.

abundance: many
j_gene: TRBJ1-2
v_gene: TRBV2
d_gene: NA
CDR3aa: CASQSGILYGYTF
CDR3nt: TGTGCCAGTCAATCCGGGATCCTCTATGGCTACACCTTC

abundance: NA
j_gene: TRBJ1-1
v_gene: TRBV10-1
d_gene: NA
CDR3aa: CAIRISRANTEAFF
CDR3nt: TGCGCCATCCGAATCTCGAGAGCGAACACTGAAGCTTTCTTT

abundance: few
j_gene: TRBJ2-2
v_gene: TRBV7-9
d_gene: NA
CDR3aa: CASSLLYANTGELFF
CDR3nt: TGTGCCAGCAGCTTATTGTATGCGAACACCGGGGAGCTGTTTTTT

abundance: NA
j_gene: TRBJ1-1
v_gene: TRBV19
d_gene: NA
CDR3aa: CASSITGIATEAFF
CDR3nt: TGTGCCAGTAGTATTACAGGGATAGCCACTGAAGCTTTCTTT

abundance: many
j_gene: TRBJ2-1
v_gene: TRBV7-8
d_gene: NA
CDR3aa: CASSLIAYNEQFF
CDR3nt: TGTGCCAGCAGCTTGATAGCCTACAATGAGCAGTTCTTC

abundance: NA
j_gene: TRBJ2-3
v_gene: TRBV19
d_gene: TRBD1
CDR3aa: CASKDRLRGPGDTQYF
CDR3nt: TGTGCCAGCAAAGACAGGCTAAGGGGGCCCGGGGATACGCAGTATTTT

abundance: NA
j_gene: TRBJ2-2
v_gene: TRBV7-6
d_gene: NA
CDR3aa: CASSSSNANTGELFF
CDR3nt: TGTGCCAGCAGCTCGAGTAACGCGAACACCGGGGAGCTGTTTTTT

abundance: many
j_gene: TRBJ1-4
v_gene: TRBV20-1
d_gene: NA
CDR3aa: CSAGTGRNEKLFF
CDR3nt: TGCAGTGCTGGCACAGGGCGAAATGAAAAACTGTTTTTT

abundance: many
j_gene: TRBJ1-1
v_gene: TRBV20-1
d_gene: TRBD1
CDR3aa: CSAPRGQGAEAFF
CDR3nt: TGCAGTGCTCCACGGGGACAGGGGGCTGAAGCTTTCTTT

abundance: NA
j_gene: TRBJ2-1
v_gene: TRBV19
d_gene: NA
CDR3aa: CASSKDRPAYNEQFF
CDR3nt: TGTGCCAGTAGTAAGGACCGGCCGGCCTATAATGAGCAGTTCTTC

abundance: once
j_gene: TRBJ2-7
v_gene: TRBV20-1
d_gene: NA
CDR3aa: CSARDTSHEQYF
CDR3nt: TGCAGTGCCAGGGACACTTCCCACGAGCAGTACTTC

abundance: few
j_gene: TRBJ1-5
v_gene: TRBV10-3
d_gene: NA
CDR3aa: CAISQAPERPQHF
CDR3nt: TGTGCCATCAGTCAAGCCCCCGAACGGCCCCAGCATTTT

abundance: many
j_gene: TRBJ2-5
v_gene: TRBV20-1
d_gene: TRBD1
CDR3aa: CSAPRTGSETQYF
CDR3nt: TGCAGTGCTCCTCGGACAGGGTCAGAGACCCAGTACTTC

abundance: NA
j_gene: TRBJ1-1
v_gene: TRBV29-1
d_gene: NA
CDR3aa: CSGRNTEAFF
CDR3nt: TGCAGCGGTCGGAACACTGAAGCTTTCTTT

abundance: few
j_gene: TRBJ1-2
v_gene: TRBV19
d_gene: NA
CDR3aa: CASSSRVFYGYTF
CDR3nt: TGTGCCAGTAGTTCCCGGGTCTTCTATGGCTACACCTTC

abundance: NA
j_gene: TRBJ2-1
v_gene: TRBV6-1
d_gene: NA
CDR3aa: CASTARSRAPGSYNEQFF
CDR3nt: TGTGCCAGCACCGCCAGGAGCAGGGCCCCTGGCTCCTACAATGAGCAGTTCTTC

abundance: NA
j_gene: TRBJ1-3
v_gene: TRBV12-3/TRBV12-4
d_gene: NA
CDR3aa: CASSLARTASGNTIYF
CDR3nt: TGTGCCAGCAGTTTAGCCCGGACAGCTTCAGGAAACACCATATATTTT

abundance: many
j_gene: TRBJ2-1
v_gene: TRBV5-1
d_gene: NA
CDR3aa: CASSLENYNEQFF
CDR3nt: TGCGCCAGCAGCTTGGAAAATTACAATGAGCAGTTCTTC

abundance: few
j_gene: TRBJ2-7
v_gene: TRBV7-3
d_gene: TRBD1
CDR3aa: CASSSGTADGEEQYF
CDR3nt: TGTGCCAGCAGCTCCGGGACAGCCGACGGGGAAGAGCAGTACTTC

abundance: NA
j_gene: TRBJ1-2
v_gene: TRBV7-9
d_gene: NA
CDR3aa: CASTPSLVSGDYGYTF
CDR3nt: TGTGCCAGCACCCCAAGCTTAGTATCAGGGGACTATGGCTACACCTTC

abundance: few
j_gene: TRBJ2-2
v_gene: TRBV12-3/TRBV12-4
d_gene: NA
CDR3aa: CASSLTKKAGELFF
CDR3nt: TGTGCCAGCAGTTTAACCAAGAAGGCCGGGGAGCTGTTTTTT

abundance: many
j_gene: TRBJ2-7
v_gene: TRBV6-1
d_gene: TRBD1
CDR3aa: CASDPDRAAYEQYF
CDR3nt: TGTGCCAGCGACCCGGACAGGGCGGCCTACGAGCAGTACTTC

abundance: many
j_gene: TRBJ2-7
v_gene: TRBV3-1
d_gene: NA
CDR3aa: CASSQDLRGPYEQYF
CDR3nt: TGTGCCAGCAGCCAAGATTTGCGGGGGCCGTACGAGCAGTACTTC

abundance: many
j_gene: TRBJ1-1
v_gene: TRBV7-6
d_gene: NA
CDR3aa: CASSLDDRADTEAFF
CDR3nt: TGTGCCAGCAGCTTAGACGACAGAGCGGACACTGAAGCTTTCTTT

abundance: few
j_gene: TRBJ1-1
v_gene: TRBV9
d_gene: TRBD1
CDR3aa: CASSASSGQAAFF
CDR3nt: TGTGCCAGCAGCGCCTCCTCGGGACAGGCGGCTTTCTTT

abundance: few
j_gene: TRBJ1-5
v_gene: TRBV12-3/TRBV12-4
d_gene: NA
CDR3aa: CASSLNTYQPQHF
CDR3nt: TGTGCCAGCAGTTTAAACACCTATCAGCCCCAGCATTTT

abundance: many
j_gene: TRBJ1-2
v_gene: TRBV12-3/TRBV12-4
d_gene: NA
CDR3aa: CASSSGTPWGYTF
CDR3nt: TGTGCCAGCAGTTCTGGGACCCCTTGGGGCTACACCTTC

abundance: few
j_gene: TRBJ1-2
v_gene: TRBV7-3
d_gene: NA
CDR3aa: CASNSAQGFGYTF
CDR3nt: TGTGCCAGCAACTCGGCTCAGGGATTTGGCTACACCTTC

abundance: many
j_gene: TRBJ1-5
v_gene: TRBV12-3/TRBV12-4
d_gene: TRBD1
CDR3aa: CASSPADRVDQPQHF
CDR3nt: TGTGCCAGCAGCCCCGCCGACAGGGTAGATCAGCCCCAGCATTTT

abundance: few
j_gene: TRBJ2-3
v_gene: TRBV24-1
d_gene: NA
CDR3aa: CATSDLSGGDSDTQYF
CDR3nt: TGTGCCACCAGTGATTTATCCGGCGGGGACTCAGATACGCAGTATTTT

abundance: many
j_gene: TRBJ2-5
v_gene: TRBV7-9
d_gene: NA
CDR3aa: CASSYSLRGSETQYF
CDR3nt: TGTGCCAGCAGCTACAGTTTGAGGGGCTCAGAGACCCAGTACTTC